This is a list of T cell receptor beta chains from one sample in a study of T cells in Graves' hyperthyroidism and ophthalmopathy. Each CDR3 protein is one row after TCRdb ran MiXCR on the multiplex PCR reads. This sample yields 300,000 to 400,000 distinct CDR3 sequences, of which 20% to 25% are seen a single time; over 40% belongs to the top ten. Material: blood. The receptor source for this set is a woman aged 45-65 years with Graves' hyperthyroidism. CDR3s include the opening cysteine and the closing phenylalanine or tryptophan. The D gene is left open where the match is weak. Part of the rows lack a size; the others show once, few, many or a class for expanded clones.

clone_size j_call v_call d_call cdr3_nt cdr3_aa
NA TRBJ1-1 TRBV9 NA TGTGCCAGCAGGGGGGACGGCCCGAACACTGAAGCTTTCTTT CASRGDGPNTEAFF
many TRBJ2-3 TRBV20-1 NA TGCAGTGCAATCAGCCAGGGTCCCGGGGTGGCAGATACGCAGTATTTT CSAISQGPGVADTQYF
NA TRBJ2-3 TRBV10-3 NA TGTGCCACTTCTCATGACCGGCCCACAGATACGCAGTATTTT CATSHDRPTDTQYF
many TRBJ1-2 TRBV7-8 TRBD1 TGTGCCAGCACCCAGAACAGGGGATCGAACTATGGCTACACCTTC CASTQNRGSNYGYTF
many TRBJ1-3 TRBV2 NA TGTGCCAGCAGATTGGACCGCTCTGGAAACACCATATATTTT CASRLDRSGNTIYF
many TRBJ2-5 TRBV7-3 TRBD1 TGTGCCAGCAGCTCCAACTCAGGGGGCTTAGGGGAGACCCAGTACTTC CASSSNSGGLGETQYF
NA TRBJ1-2 TRBV15 NA TGTGCCACCAGCAGAGAAAAGAGGTCCCTTGGGGGCTACACCTTC CATSREKRSLGGYTF
many TRBJ1-1 TRBV18 NA TGTGCCAGCTCACCGACGAGGTCGTTTGCTTTCTTT CASSPTRSFAFF
NA TRBJ2-3 TRBV4-1 NA TGCGCCAGCAGCCAAGACCGGACTAGCACAGATACGCAGTATTTT CASSQDRTSTDTQYF
few TRBJ1-5 TRBV7-9 TRBD1 TGTGCCAGCAGCAAGACAGGGGTTCAGCCCCAGCATTTT CASSKTGVQPQHF
many TRBJ1-1 TRBV28 TRBD1 TGTGCCAGCAGTCCAATGGACAGGGTGGTAGGTGAAGCTTTCTTT CASSPMDRVVGEAFF
NA TRBJ1-1 TRBV4-1 TRBD1 TGCGCCAGCAGCCAAGTCATGGGGACAGGGACCCACGGTGAAGCTTTCTTT CASSQVMGTGTHGEAFF
many TRBJ1-1 TRBV5-8 NA TGTGCCAGCAGCTTGGGGGGCGGAGGGAACACTGAAGCTTTCTTT CASSLGGGGNTEAFF
few TRBJ1-5 TRBV7-9 TRBD1 TGTGCCAGCAGCCGCTCACAGACAGGGTATCAGCCCCAGCATTTT CASSRSQTGYQPQHF
many TRBJ1-5 TRBV29-1 TRBD1 TGCAGCGCTCTAGACAGGGTGATTCAGCCCCAGCATTTT CSALDRVIQPQHF
NA TRBJ1-4 TRBV5-1 TRBD1 TGCGCCAGCAGCTTCTCAAGTAGGGGGCGGATTCCTGCAACTAATGAAAAACTGTTTTTT CASSFSSRGRIPATNEKLFF
NA TRBJ1-1 TRBV9 NA TGTGCCAGTTCTTCCCGAGGGTACACTGAAGCTTTCTTT CASSSRGYTEAFF
NA TRBJ2-6 TRBV7-9 NA TGTGCCAGCAGTTCAAGGGTCTCTGGGGCCAACGTCCTGACTTTC CASSSRVSGANVLTF
many TRBJ1-2 TRBV20-1 NA TGCAGTGTCGTGGAAAACTATGGCTACACCTTC CSVVENYGYTF
few TRBJ2-1 TRBV6-1 NA TGTGCCAGCAGTGCAACTCCCCAAGGCCCCTACAATGAGCAGTTCTTC CASSATPQGPYNEQFF
NA TRBJ2-7 TRBV12-3/TRBV12-4 TRBD1 TGTGCCAGCAGTTTTGTTACGACAGGGCCAAAGGGCTACGAGCAGTACTTC CASSFVTTGPKGYEQYF
many TRBJ2-2 TRBV7-7 TRBD2 TGTGCTAGCAGCAAGACTAGCGGGAGCCCCGGGGAGCTGTTTTTT CASSKTSGSPGELFF
many TRBJ2-3 TRBV20-1 NA TGCAGTGCCTCTAGCCTTAGCACAGATACGCAGTATTTT CSASSLSTDTQYF
NA TRBJ1-6 TRBV2 NA TGTGCCTCAAGTGGCTCGAGCTCCTATAATTCACCCCTCCACTTT CASSGSSSYNSPLHF
many TRBJ2-7 TRBV2 TRBD1 TGTGCCAGCAGCCCGGACAGGGGTTTAGCCTACGAGCAGTACTTC CASSPDRGLAYEQYF
many TRBJ1-1 TRBV2 NA TGTGCCAGCAGTGATATCGGTGATGCTGAAGCTTTCTTT CASSDIGDAEAFF
many TRBJ1-5 TRBV28 NA TGTGCCAGCAGTTTAGCGCCAGGTAGAAATCAGCCCCAGCATTTT CASSLAPGRNQPQHF
many TRBJ2-7 TRBV7-9 TRBD2 TGTGCCAGCAGCATAATGGCTAGCGGAACCTACGAGCAGTACTTC CASSIMASGTYEQYF
NA TRBJ2-2 TRBV24-1 NA TGTGCCACCAGTGATTTTCGGCGGGGGCGCCTAGTCGAAGCCGGGGAGCTGTTTTTT CATSDFRRGRLVEAGELFF
many TRBJ1-2 TRBV15 NA TGTGCCACCAGATACGGGACGGAGAACTATGGCTACACCTTC CATRYGTENYGYTF
few TRBJ1-6 TRBV6-5 NA TGTGCCAGCAGTTACTATAGGGAATTTAATTCACCCCTCCACTTT CASSYYREFNSPLHF
NA TRBJ1-1 TRBV19 NA TGTGCCAGTAGGAAAGAGTACGCAGCTTTCTTT CASRKEYAAFF
many TRBJ2-3 TRBV11-2 NA TGTGCCAGCAGCACCTGGGGACTGCCATCGTCCGTCACAGATACGCAGTATTTT CASSTWGLPSSVTDTQYF
many TRBJ1-1 TRBV11-3 NA TGTGCCAGCAGCTACCCGGGGTCGGGCAGGGTATTTGAAGCTTTCTTT CASSYPGSGRVFEAFF
few TRBJ1-2 TRBV6-2/TRBV6-3 NA TGTGCCAGCAGTTACCCTCAGAAGGGCTACACCTTC CASSYPQKGYTF
many TRBJ1-1 TRBV3-1 NA TGTGCCAGCAGCCGACGACAAGGGGTCACTGAAGCTTTCTTT CASSRRQGVTEAFF
many TRBJ2-7 TRBV20-1 TRBD2 TGCAGTGCTGGACCTAGCGGGGGTAGCTCCTACGAGCAGTACTTC CSAGPSGGSSYEQYF
NA TRBJ1-2 TRBV6-1 NA TGTGCCAGCGCCCTTAAAACGGAATATGGCTACACCTTC CASALKTEYGYTF
many TRBJ1-5 TRBV18 TRBD1 TGTGCCAGCTCACGGACAGGGGACAATCAGCCCCAGCATTTT CASSRTGDNQPQHF
many TRBJ2-3 TRBV29-1 TRBD2 TGCAGCGTTCCGCAGCGGGGGGGCCTAGATACGCAGTATTTT CSVPQRGGLDTQYF
many TRBJ2-7 TRBV7-6 TRBD1 TGTGCCAGCAGCTTAAGGCCACCCGGGACAGGGGCTGGCGGCACCTCCTACGAGCAGTACTTC CASSLRPPGTGAGGTSYEQYF
NA TRBJ2-3 TRBV5-1 TRBD1 TGCGCCAGCAGCTCTACAGGGGGTTATGATACGCAGTATTTT CASSSTGGYDTQYF
NA TRBJ2-7 TRBV10-3 TRBD1 TGTGCCATCAGTGGGACAGGGATGGCCTACGAGCAGTACTTC CAISGTGMAYEQYF
NA TRBJ2-3 TRBV9 NA TGTGCCAGCAGCGTAGCTCGGGGCTCAGATACGCAGTATTTT CASSVARGSDTQYF
NA TRBJ2-3 TRBV29-1 TRBD1 TGCAGCGTTCGGACAGGGGGAAACACAGATACGCAGTATTTT CSVRTGGNTDTQYF
many TRBJ1-5 TRBV6-1 NA TGTGCCAGCAGTGTTTCTTTTGGGAGCAATCAGCCCCAGCATTTT CASSVSFGSNQPQHF
few TRBJ2-1 TRBV27 NA TGTGCCAGCAGTCCCCCGGGCCGCCTCAGCTCCTACAATGAGCAGTTCTTC CASSPPGRLSSYNEQFF
many TRBJ2-5 TRBV11-3 NA TGTGCCAGCAGCTTGGAGGGCTGGGAGACCCAGTACTTC CASSLEGWETQYF
many TRBJ2-6 TRBV7-8 NA TGTGCCAGCAGCTTAGGGGCGGGCGCTGGGGCCAACGTCCTGACTTTC CASSLGAGAGANVLTF